A selection of T cell receptor beta chains follows, all from one sample in a study of cytomegalovirus exposure and HLA in healthy donors. Clones were sequenced by immunoSEQ multiplex PCR, and TCRdb holds only the in-frame ones, with some missing. Of around 110,000 clones listed, approximately 80% are singletons. The sequenced material came from PBMCs. The origin of the receptors is a man in his forties or fifties in good health and CMV-seronegative. The conserved cysteine and the conserved F or W are not part of the CDR3 here. For some rows the clone size is stated as once, few or many, or as a class when expanded; others skip it.

>TRBV5-4|.
ASSSGLAGARTDTQY
>TRBV7-2|few
ASSSTVSSYNEQF
>TRBV27|.
ASSGRQDYGYT
>TRBV19|.
ASSRLAGTNEQY
>TRBV19|.
ASSGGGDRGRGQPQH
>TRBV10-3|.
AITTGTDYGYT
>TRBV19|once
ASTLISNSGYGYT
>TRBV5-1|once
ASSLQGARTEAF
>TRBV12-5|.
ASATGHGAGELF
>TRBV11-1|.
ASRQGLYTGELF
>TRBV27|.
ASSLRGEQF
>TRBV5-5|.
ASSSRGGDNYGYT
>TRBV18|.
ASSPGTGGSGANVLT
>TRBV18|.
ASSPGEGRNTQY
>TRBV11-2|once
ASNLSGGQTQY
>TRBV11-2|.
ACKQGPSAEAF
>TRBV19|once
ASRASNQPQH
>TRBV28|.
ASTLSSGANVLT
>TRBV19|few
ASKPIGRGGTGELF
>TRBV6-5|.
ASSYSGEGLYGYT